These T cell receptor beta chains were read from a single sample in a study of blood T cell repertoires in COVID-19. Repertoires were generated with immunoSEQ multiplex PCR, while TCRdb's copy carries only in-frame clones and drops some. Counted here are 350,000 to 400,000 clones, nearly 90% occurring once; the ten biggest clones make up less than 2%. Sample: PBMCs or T cells enriched from blood (not recorded which). The receptors stem from a woman aged 25 to 45 who had recovered from COVID-19. Each CDR3 is given with its conserved first and last residue. The D gene is left open where the match is weak. Size tells how often a clone was seen (once, few, many) or the class of an expanded clone, and some rows leave it out.

J,D,V,size,CDR3,DNA
TRBJ2-2,.,TRBV18,.,CASSPGGRPLNTGELFF,TGTGCCAGCTCACCAGGGGGCCGACCTCTGAACACCGGGGAGCTGTTTTTT
TRBJ2-7,.,TRBV5-4,.,CASSFSPDFSYEQYF,TGTGCCAGCAGCTTCTCGCCCGACTTCTCCTACGAGCAGTACTTC
TRBJ2-7,TRBD1,TRBV11-1,.,CATGTGGSWEQYF,TGTGCCACCGGGACAGGGGGATCGTGGGAGCAGTACTTC
TRBJ1-5,.,TRBV30,once,CAVGGEYNQPQHF,TGTGCCGTAGGGGGGGAGTACAATCAGCCCCAGCATTTT
TRBJ1-4,.,TRBV4-3,.,CASSQGGSWGTNEKLFF,TGCGCCAGCAGCCAGGGCGGCTCGTGGGGCACTAATGAAAAACTGTTTTTT
TRBJ1-5,.,TRBV4-1,.,CASSQERGNQPQHF,TGCGCCAGCAGCCAAGAAAGGGGTAATCAGCCCCAGCATTTT
TRBJ2-7,.,TRBV5-1,.,CASSLSVGNYEQYF,TGCGCCAGCAGCCTATCCGTGGGCAACTACGAGCAGTACTTC
TRBJ1-3,.,TRBV5-4,once,CASSLPGGNTIYF,TGTGCCAGCAGCTTGCCCGGGGGAAACACCATATATTTT
TRBJ1-6,.,TRBV4-2,.,CASSQGGLGSYNSPLHF,TGTGCCAGCAGCCAAGGGGGGCTGGGCTCCTATAATTCACCCCTCCACTTT
TRBJ2-7,.,TRBV28,.,CASSYRDISSYEQYF,TGTGCCAGCAGTTACCGGGACATCTCCTCCTACGAGCAGTACTTC
TRBJ2-3,TRBD1,TRBV7-9,.,CASSPPRLRTGVSDTQYF,TGTGCCAGCAGCCCACCCCGATTACGGACAGGGGTATCCGATACGCAGTATTTT
TRBJ2-5,.,TRBV30,.,CAWSKSLPRETQYF,TGTGCCTGGAGTAAATCCTTACCTCGGGAGACCCAGTACTTC
TRBJ1-2,TRBD1,TRBV19,.,CASRRPGTVRNYGYTF,TGTGCCAGTAGGAGACCCGGGACAGTCCGAAACTATGGCTACACCTTC
TRBJ2-3,.,TRBV6-2/TRBV6-3,.,CASSYADRYRQYF,TGTGCCAGCAGTTACGCCGACAGGTATAGGCAGTATTTT
TRBJ2-1,TRBD1,TRBV27,few,CASSKQGAGTSNEQFF,TGTGCCAGCAGCAAACAGGGGGCGGGCACTTCCAATGAGCAGTTCTTC
TRBJ1-2,TRBD1,TRBV27,.,CASSLSMTGGSYGYTF,TGTGCCAGCAGTTTAAGTATGACAGGGGGCAGCTATGGCTACACCTTC
TRBJ1-1,.,TRBV7-2,once,CASSPPRAGEAFF,TGTGCCAGCAGCCCCCCACGAGCAGGGGAAGCTTTCTTT
TRBJ1-1,.,TRBV19,.,CASSIQVSGAEAFF,TGTGCCAGTAGTATACAGGTTTCGGGGGCTGAAGCTTTCTTT
TRBJ1-1,TRBD1,TRBV5-1,once,CASSLGQGVTTEAFF,TGCGCCAGCAGCTTGGGCCAGGGGGTAACGACTGAAGCTTTCTTT
TRBJ1-1,TRBD1,TRBV19,.,CASNRGQANTEAFF,TGTGCCAGTAACCGGGGACAGGCTAACACTGAAGCTTTCTTT
TRBJ1-1,.,TRBV11-2,.,CASSSRGSTEAFF,TGTGCCAGCAGCTCTAGGGGGTCCACTGAAGCTTTCTTT
TRBJ2-3,TRBD2,TRBV6-4,.,CASSASAGSTDTQYF,TGTGCCAGCAGTGCCTCAGCGGGGAGCACAGATACGCAGTATTTT
TRBJ1-2,TRBD1,TRBV19,.,CASRLTGKGYGYTF,TGTGCCAGTAGATTGACAGGGAAAGGCTATGGCTACACCTTC
TRBJ2-3,.,TRBV7-9,.,CASSLGGIVTDTQYF,TGTGCCAGCAGCTTAGGCGGGATTGTCACAGATACGCAGTATTTT
TRBJ2-3,.,TRBV5-4,.,CASSLGGSTDTQYF,TGTGCCAGCAGCTTGGGTGGGAGTACAGATACGCAGTATTTT
TRBJ2-7,.,TRBV5-1,many,CASSLEGGPAYEQYF,TGCGCCAGCAGCTTGGAGGGGGGGCCAGCCTACGAGCAGTACTTC
TRBJ1-1,TRBD1,TRBV18,.,CASSPGQGIVENTEAFF,TGTGCCAGCTCACCTGGACAGGGGATCGTTGAGAACACTGAAGCTTTCTTT
TRBJ1-2,.,TRBV2,.,CASKLLDYGYTF,TGTGCCAGCAAGTTACTGGACTATGGCTACACCTTC
TRBJ1-1,.,TRBV27,.,CASRPTAGMNTEAFF,TGTGCCAGCAGACCTACAGCGGGGATGAACACTGAAGCTTTCTTT
TRBJ2-7,.,TRBV11-2,.,CASSLAGRGTYEQYF,TGTGCCAGCAGCTTAGCCGGCCGGGGAACCTACGAGCAGTACTTC
TRBJ2-7,.,TRBV9,.,CASSVAASSYEQYF,TGTGCCAGCAGCGTAGCGGCTAGCTCCTACGAGCAGTACTTC
TRBJ2-5,.,TRBV5-1,.,CASSFVSRQETQYF,TGCGCCAGCAGCTTTGTTAGCAGACAAGAGACCCAGTACTTC
TRBJ2-1,TRBD2,TRBV7-6,.,CASSLIPLAGNYNEQFF,TGTGCCAGCAGCTTAATCCCCCTAGCGGGAAACTACAATGAGCAGTTCTTC
TRBJ2-7,.,TRBV5-5,.,CASSPGHGLYEQYF,TGTGCCAGCAGCCCGGGACATGGATTATACGAGCAGTACTTC
TRBJ1-3,.,TRBV5-3,.,CARVPPEGSGNTIYF,TGTGCCAGAGTTCCCCCGGAGGGCTCTGGAAACACCATATATTTT
TRBJ1-1,TRBD1,TRBV7-8,.,CASSARGQGSTEAFF,TGTGCCAGCAGCGCCAGGGGGCAGGGGAGCACTGAAGCTTTCTTT
TRBJ2-5,.,TRBV5-1,.,CASSLTGVQETQYF,TGCGCCAGCAGCTTAACGGGGGTACAAGAGACCCAGTACTTC
TRBJ1-4,.,TRBV7-2,.,CASTPTEAFYEKLFF,TGTGCCAGCACTCCCACCGAGGCCTTCTATGAAAAACTGTTTTTT
TRBJ1-3,.,TRBV28,.,CASSLKHWGVGGNTIYF,TGTGCCAGCAGTTTGAAACATTGGGGCGTAGGTGGAAACACCATATATTTT
TRBJ1-6,TRBD1,TRBV2,once,CASSGLGQAFGSPLHF,TGTGCCAGCAGTGGTTTAGGACAGGCTTTCGGATCACCCCTCCACTTT